The 5 T cell receptor beta chains given below trace back to one sample, sequenced in a study of shared clonotypes between healthy human individuals. The method was immunoSEQ multiplex PCR; TCRdb's version includes in-frame clones alone and lacks a portion of them. Of 450,000 or so clones listed, around 77% were seen once; the top ten hold around 12%. The specimen was PBMCs. The receptor source for this set is a woman aged 40 to 50 in good health. Some clones in this sample may be carry-over from other donors' samples.

There are a few counts of this clone. V gene TRBV2 combines with J gene TRBJ2-7; D is perhaps TRBD1 (6 bases). The germline V gene encodes CDR1 SNHLY and CDR2 FYNNEI. Deletions cut 7 bases from V and 7 bases from J, with 14 bases between. The CDR3 has 12 residues. In DNA, the CDR3 is TGTGCCAGCACCTACAGGGTCTTGGAGCAGTACTTC. Residues: CASTYRVLEQYF.

This clone has just one count. The J gene is TRBJ2-5, the V gene TRBV27, with 13 nucleotides matching TRBD2. CDR3 size: 16 residues. Germline V CDR1 and CDR2: MNHEY, SMNVEV (reference sequence). V shed 3 bases and J 5 bases; nucleotides not matched to a gene: 6. The CDR3: CASSFGLAGDGETQYF. The CDR3 DNA reads TGTGCCAGCAGTTTCGGACTAGCGGGAGATGGGGAGACCCAGTACTTC.

This clone was recorded at least ten times. The chain is built from TRBV2 and TRBJ2-5; D remains ambiguous. V lost 4 bases, J lost 0 bases, and 6 bases lay in between. CDR3 length: 13 amino acids. CDR1 is SNHLY and CDR2 is FYNNEI in the germline V gene. The chain's CDR3 is CASSVDYQETQYF. The CDR3 DNA is TGTGCCAGCAGTGTCGATTACCAAGAGACCCAGTACTTC. Supplemented by reference TRBV2 and TRBJ2-5, the full variable domain reads EPEVTQTPSHQVTQMGQEVILRCVPISNHLYFYWYRQILGQKVEFLVSFYNNEISEKSEIFDDQFSVERPDGSNFTLKIRSTKLEDSAMYFCASSVDYQETQYFGPGTRLLVL.

In regard to this clone: This sequence is one base from a far larger clone and is likely a read error. The chain employs TRBV4-3 and TRBJ2-1; D might be TRBD2 (6 bases). The germline V gene encodes CDR1 LGHNA and CDR2 YSLEER. Trimming shortened V by 5 bases and J by 5 bases, and 7 bases separated the two germline ends. The CDR3 is 12 amino acids. Here the CDR3 reads CASSGGNNEQFF. The CDR3 nucleotides read TGCGCCAGCAGCGGCGGGAACAATGAGCAGTTCTTC.

V usage is TRBV14 and J usage is TRBJ2-1; 10 nucleotides line up with TRBD2. V trimming: 6 bases; J trimming: 4 bases; junction bases outside the gene matches: 21. The CDR3 spans 20 residues. CDR1 is SGHDN and CDR2 is FVKESK in the germline V gene. CDR3: CASSQLQDSLLAGPYNEQFF. The CDR3, as DNA: TGTGCCAGCAGTCAGCTACAGGATTCGCTACTAGCGGGACCTTACAATGAGCAGTTCTTC.